Presented here are 19 T cell receptor beta chains from one specimen sequenced in a study of T-cell reconstitution after alpha-beta-depleted transplantation in children. TCRbeta library construction was performed incorporating unique molecular identifiers. TCRdb passed the PCR reads through MiXCR, listing each CDR3 protein once. Of 780,000 or so distinct CDR3 sequences in the sample, approximately 15% were seen once. The input for sequencing was PBMCs, mostly from graft donor cells, taken 360 days after TCRalphabeta/CD19-depleted stem cell transplant. Receptors were obtained from a male patient under 18 who had a stem cell transplant for acute lymphoblastic leukemia, so the T cells may come from the graft donor.

This clonotype was observed a few times. The gene calls are TRBV20-1 and TRBJ2-3, with 15 bases aligning to TRBD2. Germline V CDR1 and CDR2: DFQATT, SNEGSKA (reference sequence). This CDR3 has 16 residues. Germline trimming cut 5 bases from V and 4 bases from J; bases unmatched to any gene: 7. In DNA, the CDR3 is TGCAGTGCTCCCGGACTAGCGGGAGGGCGGTCAGATACGCAGTATTTT. Protein sequence: CSAPGLAGGRSDTQYF.

This clonotype is categorized as large. The rearrangement joins TRBV7-3 to TRBJ2-7; 7 nucleotides agree with TRBD1. The CDR3 is 13 residues long. Germline CDR1 SGHTA, CDR2 FQGTGA. After removal of 2 bases from V and 7 bases from J, the junction contained 5 bases not matched to a gene. CDR3 in amino acids: CASSLGQVGEQYF. The CDR3 region has the DNA TGTGCCAGCAGCTTAGGACAGGTCGGAGAGCAGTACTTC.

In its sample, this clonotype was seen a few times. The chain combines TRBV29-1 with TRBJ2-7, with a tentative D call TRBD1 (5 bases). V lost 4 bases and J lost 2, with 15 bases in between. Germline V gene sequence: CDR1 SQVTM, CDR2 ANQGSEA. CDR3 length equals 14 residues. The CDR3 nucleotides are TGCAGCGTTGGCCACAGGCTGGCTACCTACGAGCAGTACTTC. The encoded protein is CSVGHRLATYEQYF.

This clonotype occurred a few times. The chain carries TRBV12-3 or TRBV12-4 and TRBJ2-1; no firm D call. Trimming removed 3 bases from V and 5 bases from J, with 23 bases in between. This CDR3 region has 18 residues. DNA of the CDR3: TGTGCCAGCAGTTTTGCGAGAGCCAAAAGACCCAACAACAATGAGCAGTTCTTC. Its translation: CASSFARAKRPNNNEQFF.

This chain joins TRBV6-5 and TRBJ2-1; the match to TRBD2 covers 7 bases. Germline V gene lookup returns CDR1 MNHEY and CDR2 SVGAGI. Losses at the gene ends were 2 bases for V and 3 bases for J; bases not matched to a gene: 7. CDR3 size: 16 residues. Here the CDR3 DNA reads TGTGCCAGCAGTTACGTCGGGAGCGGGGTCTACAATGAGCAGTTCTTC. It is translated as CASSYVGSGVYNEQFF.

There are many counts of this clonotype. DNA of the CDR3: TGTGCCAGCAGCCTTACAGGGGTAGTAGGCTATGGCTACACCTTC. It is translated as CASSLTGVVGYGYTF. The chain combines TRBV6-5 with TRBJ1-2, with 7 bases identical to TRBD1. CDR3 length equals 15 residues. Per germline, CDR1 MNHEY and CDR2 SVGAGI. J gave up 4 bases and V 6 bases, and 11 bases lay outside the gene matches.

This clonotype was found a few times. This chain links TRBV19 with TRBJ2-2, with D tentatively TRBD2 (6 bases). There are 15 residues in the CDR3. CDR1 is LNHDA, CDR2 SQIVND, per germline (reference sequence). The germline V and J ends were trimmed by 6 bases and 2 bases, with 13 bases remaining between them. The CDR3 loop is CASRKYSGNTGELFF. The CDR3 bases are TGTGCCAGTAGGAAATATAGCGGTAACACCGGGGAGCTGTTTTTT. Full variable domain (remainder filled in from reference TRBV19 and TRBJ2-2): DGGITQSPKYLFRKEGQNVTLSCEQNLNHDAMYWYRQDPGQGLRLIYYSQIVNDFQKGDIAEGYSVSREKKESFPLTVTSAQKNPTAFYLCASRKYSGNTGELFFGEGSRLTVL.

There are a few counts of this clonotype. V usage is TRBV7-8 and J usage is TRBJ1-5; D is perhaps TRBD1 (5 bases). Trimming shortened V by 5 bases and J by 10 bases, and 15 bases separated the two germline ends. Germline assignment: CDR1 SGHVS and CDR2 FQNEAQ. CDR3 length: 13 amino acids. The CDR3 sequence is CASSIGGGLPQHF. CDR3 coding DNA: TGTGCCAGCAGCATTGGGGGGGGTTTACCCCAGCATTTT.

This clonotype was detected only a few times. The chain carries TRBV4-1 and TRBJ2-7; D gene unclear. The germline CDR1 and CDR2 sequences are MGHRA and YSYEKL. CDR3 length: 15 residues. The V end lost 2 bases, the J end lost 2 bases, and 13 bases lay between the germline ends. CDR3 sequence: CASSQSRNPPYEQYF. The CDR3 DNA follows: TGCGCCAGCAGCCAAAGTCGCAACCCTCCCTACGAGCAGTACTTC.

V usage is TRBV5-1 and J usage is TRBJ1-1, with a possible D match to TRBD1 (5 bases). Germline CDR1 reads SGHRS; CDR2 reads YFSETQ. V was trimmed by 4 bases and J by 3 bases, leaving 10 bases between them. This CDR3 is 13 amino acids long. CDR3 residues: CASSKGRDTEAFF. The DNA for the CDR3 is TGCGCCAGCAGCAAGGGGAGGGACACTGAAGCTTTCTTT.

This clonotype showed up just a few times. The chain links TRBV4-1 to TRBJ2-1; perhaps TRBD1 as D (7 bases). Trimming pared 3 bases from V and 4 bases from J, leaving 19 bases between. Germline V gene sequence: CDR1 MGHRA, CDR2 YSYEKL. The CDR3 has 17 amino acids. For the CDR3, the DNA is TGCGCCAGCAGCCACGGCCAGGGGGAGGTGGTTTACAATGAGCAGTTCTTC. Translating it yields CASSHGQGEVVYNEQFF.

J is TRBJ2-1 and V is TRBV5-1, with D possibly matching TRBD2 (6 bases). The CDR3 covers 14 residues. V dropped 5 bases and J dropped 4 bases, with 13 bases sitting between them. Germline V CDR1 and CDR2: SGHRS, YFSETQ. The CDR3 bases are TGCGCCAGCAGGATCCGGGACTTGTACAATGAGCAGTTCTTC. Its protein product is CASRIRDLYNEQFF.

This clonotype was picked up a small number of times. The CDR3 DNA is TGCGCCAGCAGCCTACTAGCGGGAGTACCGGTGGACTACAATGAGCAGTTCTTC. It encodes CASSLLAGVPVDYNEQFF. The chain carries TRBV4-1 and TRBJ2-1; 11 positions agree with TRBD2. The CDR3 totals 18 residues. Germline values: CDR1 MGHRA, CDR2 YSYEKL. With V trimmed by 4 bases and J by 3 bases, 11 bases remained unmatched.

The chain employs TRBV20-1 and TRBJ2-1; D could derive from TRBD1 or TRBD2 (5 bases each). Per germline, CDR1 DFQATT and CDR2 SNEGSKA (reference sequence). Trimming shortened V by 3 bases and J by 1 base, and 13 bases separated the two germline ends. This CDR3 spans 15 amino acids. As DNA, the CDR3 is TGCAGTGCTAGGAGGGGTAGACCGTCCTACAATGAGCAGTTCTTC. Its translation is CSARRGRPSYNEQFF.

Only a few counts were recorded for this clonotype. V usage is TRBV20-1 and J usage is TRBJ2-1; 9 bases agree with TRBD2. Germline V gives CDR1 DFQATT, CDR2 SNEGSKA (reference sequence). The ends lost 4 bases at V and 8 bases at J; junction bases unmatched: 6. This CDR3 region has 13 residues. This CDR3 reads CSAISGSQDEQFF. CDR3 DNA: TGCAGTGCTATTAGCGGGAGTCAGGATGAGCAGTTCTTC.

This clonotype was observed a handful of times. V gene TRBV11-2 combines with J gene TRBJ2-7; possible D gene TRBD1, 6 bases. Trimming shortened V by 5 bases and J by 10 bases, and 18 bases separated the two germline ends. CDR3 size: 13 residues. CDR1 is SGHAT and CDR2 is FQNNGV in the germline V gene. The CDR3 loop is CASSPHPSGVQYF. CDR3 in DNA: TGTGCCAGCAGCCCCCACCCTTCAGGGGTTCAGTACTTC. The complete variable domain, with remaining parts taken from reference TRBV11-2 and TRBJ2-7, reads EAGVAQSPRYKIIEKRQSVAFWCNPISGHATLYWYQQILGQGPKLLIQFQNNGVVDDSQLPKDRFSAERLKGVDSTLKIQPAKLEDSAVYLCASSPHPSGVQYFGPGTRLTVT.

In its sample, this clonotype was seen a few times. The J gene is TRBJ1-2, the V gene TRBV4-1; D is uncertain. The CDR3 sequence is 16 residues long. From germline, CDR1 is MGHRA and CDR2 YSYEKL. The V and J ends lost 1 base and 0 bases respectively, with 12 bases between them. In DNA, the CDR3 is TGCGCCAGCAGCCAAGCAGTGGGCTTAGCTAACTATGGCTACACCTTC. It encodes CASSQAVGLANYGYTF.

The rearrangement joins TRBV7-9 to TRBJ2-7, with D unresolved. In germline, CDR1 is SEHNR, CDR2 FQNEAQ (reference sequence). The CDR3 runs to 15 residues. V lost 3 bases, J lost 2 bases, and 14 bases lay in between. In DNA, the CDR3 is TGTGCCAGCAGCTTCGCTCCGGAGAGAACCTACGAGCAGTACTTC. Translated: CASSFAPERTYEQYF.

This clonotype was picked up a small number of times. The chain carries TRBV2 and TRBJ2-1, with TRBD2 matching over 13 bases. The CDR3 runs 16 residues. Germline V gene sequence: CDR1 SNHLY, CDR2 FYNNEI. Germline trimming cut 7 bases from V and 3 bases from J; bases unmatched to any gene: 6. DNA of the CDR3: TGTGCCAGCACTAGCGGACTAGCGGGAGTCTACAATGAGCAGTTCTTC. Protein: CASTSGLAGVYNEQFF.